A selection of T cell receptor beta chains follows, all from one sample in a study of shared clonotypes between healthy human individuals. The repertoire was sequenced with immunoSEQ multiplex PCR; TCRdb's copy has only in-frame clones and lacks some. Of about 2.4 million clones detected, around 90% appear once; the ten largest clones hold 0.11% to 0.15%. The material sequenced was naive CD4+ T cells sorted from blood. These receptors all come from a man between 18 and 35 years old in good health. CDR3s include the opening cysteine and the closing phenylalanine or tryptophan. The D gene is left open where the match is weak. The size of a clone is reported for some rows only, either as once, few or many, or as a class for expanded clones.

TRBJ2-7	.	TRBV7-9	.	CASSSTGTPQEQYF	TGTGCCAGCAGCTCCACGGGGACCCCCCAAGAGCAGTACTTC
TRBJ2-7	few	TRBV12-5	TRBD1	CASGLVTGQTVWQYF	TGTGCTAGTGGTTTGGTAACGGGACAGACCGTATGGCAGTACTTC
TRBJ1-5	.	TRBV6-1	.	CASSDRRGNQGNQPQHF	TGTGCCAGCAGTGACCGGAGAGGGAACCAGGGCAATCAGCCCCAGCATTTT
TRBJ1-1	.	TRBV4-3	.	CASSQDRVGTEAFF	TGCGCCAGCAGCCAAGATCGGGTAGGGACTGAAGCTTTCTTT
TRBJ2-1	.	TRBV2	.	CASIRGSDLYNEQFF	TGTGCCAGCATCAGGGGCTCAGACCTTTACAATGAGCAGTTCTTC
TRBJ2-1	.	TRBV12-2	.	CASRLALKPKTAFSRLGQFF	TGTGCAAGTCGCTTAGCGCTTAAGCCCAAAACGGCCTTCTCAAGGCTAGGACAGTTCTTC
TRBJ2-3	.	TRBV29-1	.	CSVGLDRNSDTQYF	TGCAGCGTAGGCCTCGACAGGAATTCAGATACGCAGTATTTT
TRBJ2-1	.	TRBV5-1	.	CASSLTAEQFF	TGCGCCAGCAGCTTGACGGCGGAGCAGTTCTTC
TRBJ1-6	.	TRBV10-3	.	CAISEFNSPLHF	TGTGCCATCAGTGAGTTTAATTCACCCCTCCACTTT
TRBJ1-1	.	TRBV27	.	CASSLEVGVEAFF	TGTGCCAGCAGCCTAGAAGTGGGCGTTGAAGCTTTCTTT
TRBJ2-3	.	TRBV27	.	CASRGASRDTQYF	TGTGCCAGCAGGGGGGCCTCGAGAGATACGCAGTATTTT
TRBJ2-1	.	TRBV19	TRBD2	CASSMSGSRSYNEQFF	TGTGCCAGTAGTATGAGCGGGAGCAGGTCCTACAATGAGCAGTTCTTC
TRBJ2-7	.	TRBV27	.	CASSTRVGSYEQYF	TGTGCCAGCAGTACAAGGGTCGGATCCTACGAGCAGTACTTC
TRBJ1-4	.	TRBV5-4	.	CASSSPAQGGEKLFF	TGTGCCAGCAGCTCCCCGGCCCAGGGCGGGGAAAAACTGTTTTTT
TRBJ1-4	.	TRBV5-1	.	CASSLSGSTNEKLFF	TGCGCCAGCAGCTTGAGCGGGTCAACTAATGAAAAACTGTTTTTT
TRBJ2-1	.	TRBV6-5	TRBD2	CASSFERGQLNEQFF	TGTGCCAGCAGTTTCGAGCGGGGGCAACTCAATGAGCAGTTCTTC
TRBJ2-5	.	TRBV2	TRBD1	CASTMGQGEETQYF	TGTGCCAGCACTATGGGACAGGGTGAAGAGACCCAGTACTTC
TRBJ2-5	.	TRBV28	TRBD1	CASSSPGQGGSETQYF	TGTGCCAGCAGTTCGCCGGGACAGGGAGGGAGTGAGACCCAGTACTTC
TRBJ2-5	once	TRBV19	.	CASSRGPGKQETQYF	TGTGCCAGTAGTAGAGGCCCAGGGAAACAAGAGACCCAGTACTTC
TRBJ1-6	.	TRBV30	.	CAWSVPGGSYNSPLHF	TGTGCCTGGAGTGTACCCGGGGGATCCTATAATTCACCCCTCCACTTT
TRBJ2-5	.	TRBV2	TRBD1	CASKQGAWETQYF	TGTGCCAGCAAACAGGGGGCTTGGGAGACCCAGTACTTC
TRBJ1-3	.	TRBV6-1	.	CASSAAGPTGGNTIYF	TGTGCCAGCAGTGCCGCGGGGCCAACGGGTGGAAACACCATATATTTT
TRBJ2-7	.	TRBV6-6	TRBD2	CASSPGTRSYEQYF	TGTGCCAGCAGCCCCGGGACTAGGAGCTACGAGCAGTACTTC
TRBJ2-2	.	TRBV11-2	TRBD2	CASRPLAGGPGTGELFF	TGTGCCAGCAGGCCCCTAGCGGGAGGGCCAGGGACCGGGGAGCTGTTTTTT
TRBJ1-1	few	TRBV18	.	CASSPSVTEAFF	TGTGCCAGCTCACCGTCAGTCACTGAAGCTTTCTTT
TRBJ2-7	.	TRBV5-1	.	CASSSNTLTYEQYF	TGCGCCAGCAGCTCCAACACCCTTACCTACGAGCAGTACTTC
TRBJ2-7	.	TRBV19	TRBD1	CASSIHTGDIYEQYF	TGTGCCAGTAGTATCCACACAGGGGACATCTACGAGCAGTACTTC
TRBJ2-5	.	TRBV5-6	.	CASSLGVVSETQYF	TGTGCCAGCAGCTTGGGGGTAGTCAGCGAGACCCAGTACTTC
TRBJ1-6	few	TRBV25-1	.	CASNRGAYSPLHF	TGTGCCAGCAACCGCGGGGCTTATTCACCCCTCCACTTT
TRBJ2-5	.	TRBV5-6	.	CASSLGTYQETQYF	TGTGCCAGCAGCTTGGGGACCTACCAAGAGACCCAGTACTTC
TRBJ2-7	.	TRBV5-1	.	CASSLYPDIAYEQYF	TGCGCCAGCAGCTTGTATCCGGACATTGCCTACGAGCAGTACTTC
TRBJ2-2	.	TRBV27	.	CASSLARIHTGELFF	TGTGCCAGCAGTTTAGCCAGAATCCACACCGGGGAGCTGTTTTTT
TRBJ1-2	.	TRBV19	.	CASSIGPANYGYTF	TGTGCCAGTAGTATAGGCCCAGCTAACTATGGCTACACCTTC
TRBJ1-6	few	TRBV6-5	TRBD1	CASSYSRQGNNSPLHF	TGTGCCAGCAGTTACTCTCGACAGGGAAATAATTCACCCCTCCACTTT
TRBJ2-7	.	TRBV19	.	CASSIGTGYEQYF	TGTGCCAGTAGTATCGGGACTGGGTACGAGCAGTACTTC
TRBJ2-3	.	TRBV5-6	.	CASSRKGTDTQYF	TGTGCCAGCAGCCGAAAAGGGACAGATACGCAGTATTTT
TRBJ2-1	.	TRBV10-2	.	CASSEPGRYNEQFF	TGCGCCAGCAGTGAGCCGGGACGGTACAATGAGCAGTTCTTC
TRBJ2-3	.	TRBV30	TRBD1	CAYGQETPGDTQYF	TGTGCCTACGGACAGGAAACCCCCGGAGATACGCAGTATTTT
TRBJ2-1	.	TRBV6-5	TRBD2	CASSYSASGVNEQFF	TGTGCCAGCAGTTACTCGGCTAGCGGGGTCAATGAGCAGTTCTTC